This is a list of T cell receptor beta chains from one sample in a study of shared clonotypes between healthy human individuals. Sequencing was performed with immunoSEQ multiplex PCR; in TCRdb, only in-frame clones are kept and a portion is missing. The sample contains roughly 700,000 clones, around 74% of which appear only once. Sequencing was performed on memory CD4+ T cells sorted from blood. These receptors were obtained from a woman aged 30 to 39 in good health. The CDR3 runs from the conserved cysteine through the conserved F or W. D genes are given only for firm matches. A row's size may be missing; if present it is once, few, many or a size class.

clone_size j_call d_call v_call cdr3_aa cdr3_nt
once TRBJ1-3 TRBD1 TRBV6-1 CASSDLVDRGLVGGTIYF TGTGCCAGCAGTGACCTGGTGGACAGGGGCCTGGTCGGGGGCACCATATATTTT
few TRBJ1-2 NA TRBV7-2 CASSFDRFTGYTF TGTGCCAGCAGCTTCGACAGGTTTACTGGCTACACCTTC
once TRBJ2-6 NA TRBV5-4 CASSFWSGANVLTF TGTGCCAGCAGCTTCTGGTCTGGGGCCAACGTCCTGACTTTC
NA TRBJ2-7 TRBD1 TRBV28 CASSFGTGGRNEQYF TGTGCCAGCAGTTTCGGTACAGGGGGCCGGAACGAGCAGTACTTC
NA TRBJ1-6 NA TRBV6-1 CASRRLAVNSPLHF TGTGCCAGCAGGAGATTGGCCGTTAATTCACCCCTCCACTTT
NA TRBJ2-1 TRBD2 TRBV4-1 CASSQDPQREYNEQFF TGCGCCAGCAGCCAAGATCCTCAGCGGGAATACAATGAGCAGTTCTTC
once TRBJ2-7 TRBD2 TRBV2 CASSEEGLTYEQYF TGTGCCAGCAGTGAAGAGGGACTAACCTACGAGCAGTACTTC
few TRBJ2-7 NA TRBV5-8 CASSRGLGTQSYEQYF TGTGCCAGCAGCCGAGGGTTAGGGACGCAATCCTACGAGCAGTACTTC
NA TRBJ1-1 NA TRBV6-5 CASSYSRAGNTEAFF TGTGCCAGCAGTTACTCGAGGGCCGGGAACACTGAAGCTTTCTTT
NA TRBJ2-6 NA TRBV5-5 CASSFIILTPLSGANVLTF TGTGCCAGCAGCTTTATCATTCTAACCCCATTATCTGGGGCCAACGTCCTGACTTTC
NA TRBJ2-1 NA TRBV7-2 CASSVQRDTYNEQFF TGTGCCAGCAGCGTTCAGCGGGACACCTACAATGAGCAGTTCTTC
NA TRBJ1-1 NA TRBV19 CASSSLRGTEAFF TGTGCCAGTAGTTCGCTTAGGGGAACTGAAGCTTTCTTT